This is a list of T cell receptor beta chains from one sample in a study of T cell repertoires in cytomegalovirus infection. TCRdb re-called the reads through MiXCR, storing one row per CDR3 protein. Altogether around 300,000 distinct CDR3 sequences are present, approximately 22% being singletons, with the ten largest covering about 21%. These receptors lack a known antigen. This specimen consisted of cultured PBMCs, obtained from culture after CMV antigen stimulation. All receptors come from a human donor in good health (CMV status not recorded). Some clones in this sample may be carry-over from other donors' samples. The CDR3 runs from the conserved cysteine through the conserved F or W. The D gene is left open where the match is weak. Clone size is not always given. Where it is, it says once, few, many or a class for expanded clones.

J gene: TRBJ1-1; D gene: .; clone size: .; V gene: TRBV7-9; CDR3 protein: CASSLAGPHPVNTEAFF; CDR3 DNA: TGTGCCAGCAGCTTAGCGGGACCTCACCCCGTGAACACTGAAGCTTTCTTT
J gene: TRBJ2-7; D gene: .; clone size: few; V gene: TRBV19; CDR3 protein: CASSISPRSAYYEQYF; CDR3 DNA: TGTGCCAGTAGTATCTCCCCCCGGAGCGCCTACTACGAGCAGTACTTC
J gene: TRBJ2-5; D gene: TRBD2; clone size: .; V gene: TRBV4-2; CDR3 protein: CASSQEGTSGQETQYF; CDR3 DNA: TGTGCCAGCAGCCAAGAGGGGACTAGCGGGCAAGAGACCCAGTACTTC
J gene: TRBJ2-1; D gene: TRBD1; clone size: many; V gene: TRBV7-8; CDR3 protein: CASSLGDRGYNEQFF; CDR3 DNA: TGTGCCAGCAGCTTAGGGGACAGGGGCTACAATGAGCAGTTCTTC
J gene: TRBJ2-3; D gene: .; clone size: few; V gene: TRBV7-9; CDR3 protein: CASSLYGLLSTDTQYF; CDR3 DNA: TGTGCCAGCAGCTTATACGGACTACTTAGCACAGATACGCAGTATTTT
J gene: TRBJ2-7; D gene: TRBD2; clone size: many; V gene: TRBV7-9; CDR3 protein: CASSSKAGGFYEQYF; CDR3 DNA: TGTGCCAGCAGCTCCAAAGCGGGAGGCTTCTACGAGCAGTACTTC
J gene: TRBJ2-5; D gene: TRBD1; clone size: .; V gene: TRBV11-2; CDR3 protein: CASSSTRGPKETQYF; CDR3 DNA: TGTGCCAGCAGCTCGACCAGGGGGCCAAAAGAGACCCAGTACTTC
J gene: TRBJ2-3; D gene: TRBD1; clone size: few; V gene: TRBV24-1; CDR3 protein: CATGDRGSSTDTQYF; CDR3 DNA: TGTGCCACCGGTGACAGGGGCTCTAGCACAGATACGCAGTATTTT
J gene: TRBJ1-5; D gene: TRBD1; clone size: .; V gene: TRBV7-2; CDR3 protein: CASSSRGYSNQPQHF; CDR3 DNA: TGTGCCAGCAGCTCCAGGGGGTATAGCAATCAGCCCCAGCATTTT
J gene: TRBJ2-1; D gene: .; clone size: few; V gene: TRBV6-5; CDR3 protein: CASRPGLDNEQFF; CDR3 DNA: TGTGCCAGCAGGCCGGGACTTGACAATGAGCAGTTCTTC
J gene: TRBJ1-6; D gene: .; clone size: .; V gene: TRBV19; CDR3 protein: CASSLRQRNSPLHF; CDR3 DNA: TGTGCCAGTAGTCTCAGACAGAGGAATTCACCCCTCCACTTT
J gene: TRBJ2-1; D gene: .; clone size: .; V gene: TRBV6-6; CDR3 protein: CASSLGSGATDNEQFF; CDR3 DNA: TGTGCCAGCAGTTTAGGGTCCGGGGCAACGGACAATGAGCAGTTCTTC
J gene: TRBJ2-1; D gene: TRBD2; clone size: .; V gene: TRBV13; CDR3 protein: CASSLRGGRASYNEQFF; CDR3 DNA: TGTGCCAGCAGCTTACGGGGCGGGAGGGCATCCTACAATGAGCAGTTCTTC
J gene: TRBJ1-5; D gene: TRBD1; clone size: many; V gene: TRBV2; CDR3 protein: CASSEEGTGGQPQHF; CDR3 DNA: TGTGCCAGCAGTGAAGAAGGGACAGGGGGTCAGCCCCAGCATTTT
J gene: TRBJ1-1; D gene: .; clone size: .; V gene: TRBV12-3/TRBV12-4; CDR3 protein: CASSLGRDTEAFF; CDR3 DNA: TGTGCCAGCAGTTTGGGCAGGGATACTGAAGCTTTCTTT
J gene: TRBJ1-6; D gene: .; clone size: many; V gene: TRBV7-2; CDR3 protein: CASSLVVGYRMTYNSPLHF; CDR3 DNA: TGTGCCAGCAGCTTAGTGGTTGGTTACAGAATGACCTATAATTCACCCCTCCACTTT
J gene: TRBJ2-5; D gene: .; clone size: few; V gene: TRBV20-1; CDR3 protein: CSARRTEQETQYF; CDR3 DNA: TGCAGTGCTAGACGGACAGAACAAGAGACCCAGTACTTC
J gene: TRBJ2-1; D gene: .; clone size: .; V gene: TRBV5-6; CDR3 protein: CASSLVRGRPNEQFF; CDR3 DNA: TGTGCCAGCAGCTTGGTCAGGGGCCGGCCGAATGAGCAGTTCTTC
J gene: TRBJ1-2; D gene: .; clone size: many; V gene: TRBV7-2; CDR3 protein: CASSTYTATYGYTF; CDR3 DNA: TGTGCCAGCAGTACCTACACAGCCACCTATGGCTACACCTTC
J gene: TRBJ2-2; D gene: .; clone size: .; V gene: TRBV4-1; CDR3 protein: CASSNLATTGELFF; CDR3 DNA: TGCGCCAGCTCAAATCTAGCGACCACCGGGGAGCTGTTTTTT
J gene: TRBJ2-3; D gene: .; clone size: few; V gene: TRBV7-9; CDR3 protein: CASSSVVWDTQYF; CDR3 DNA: TGTGCCAGCAGCTCGGTAGTATGGGATACGCAGTATTTT
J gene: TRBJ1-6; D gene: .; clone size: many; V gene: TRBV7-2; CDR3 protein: CASSPGTLSNSPLHF; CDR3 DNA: TGTGCCAGCAGCCCGGGGACTCTAAGTAATTCACCCCTCCACTTT
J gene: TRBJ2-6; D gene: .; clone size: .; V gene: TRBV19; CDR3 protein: CASEQGTGANVLTF; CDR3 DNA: TGTGCCAGTGAGCAGGGAACTGGGGCCAACGTCCTGACTTTC
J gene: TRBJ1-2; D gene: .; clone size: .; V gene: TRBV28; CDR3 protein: CASSSHEQGLVGSGYTF; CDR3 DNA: TGTGCCAGCAGTTCCCACGAACAGGGTCTGGTTGGAAGTGGCTACACCTTC
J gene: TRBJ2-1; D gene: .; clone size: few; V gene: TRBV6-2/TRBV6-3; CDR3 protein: CASSGIQGNEQFF; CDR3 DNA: TGTGCCAGCAGTGGAATACAGGGAAACGAGCAGTTCTTC
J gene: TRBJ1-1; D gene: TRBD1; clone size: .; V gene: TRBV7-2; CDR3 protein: CASSQAGGMNTEAFF; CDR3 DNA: TGTGCCAGCAGCCAAGCAGGGGGGATGAACACTGAAGCTTTCTTT
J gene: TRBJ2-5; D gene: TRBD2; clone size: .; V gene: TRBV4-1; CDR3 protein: CASSQEVASGAEETQYF; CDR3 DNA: TGCGCCAGCAGCCAAGAGGTCGCTAGCGGGGCGGAAGAGACCCAGTACTTC
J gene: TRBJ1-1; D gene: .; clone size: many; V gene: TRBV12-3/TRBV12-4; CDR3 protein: CASSLVALAEAFF; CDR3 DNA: TGTGCCAGCAGTTTAGTGGCACTCGCTGAAGCTTTCTTT
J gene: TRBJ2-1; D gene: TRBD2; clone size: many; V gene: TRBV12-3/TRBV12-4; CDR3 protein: CASSLTSGSPEQFF; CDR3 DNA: TGTGCCAGCAGTTTAACTAGCGGGAGTCCTGAGCAGTTCTTC
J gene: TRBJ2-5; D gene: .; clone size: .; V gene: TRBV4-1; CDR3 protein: CASSQLGADETQYF; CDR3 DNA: TGCGCCAGCAGCCAATTAGGGGCGGATGAGACCCAGTACTTC
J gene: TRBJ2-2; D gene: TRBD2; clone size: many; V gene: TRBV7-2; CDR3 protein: CASSLGVTSGRNGELFF; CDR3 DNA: TGTGCCAGCAGCTTAGGTGTGACTAGCGGGAGGAACGGGGAGCTGTTTTTT
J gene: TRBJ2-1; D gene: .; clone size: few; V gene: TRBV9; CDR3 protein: CASSLTEFGANEQFF; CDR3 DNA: TGTGCCAGCAGCTTGACTGAGTTCGGGGCAAATGAGCAGTTCTTC
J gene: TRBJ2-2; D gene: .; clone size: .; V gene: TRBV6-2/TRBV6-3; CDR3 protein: CASRPDRANTGELFF; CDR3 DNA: TGTGCCAGCAGACCGGACAGAGCGAACACCGGGGAGCTGTTTTTT
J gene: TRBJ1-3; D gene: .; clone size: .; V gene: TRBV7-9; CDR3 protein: CASSPGPSSGNTIYF; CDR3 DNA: TGTGCCAGCAGCCCGGGACCTAGCTCTGGAAACACCATATATTTT
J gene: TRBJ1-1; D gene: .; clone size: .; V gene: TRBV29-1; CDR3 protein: CSVEQGLETEAFF; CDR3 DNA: TGCAGCGTTGAGCAGGGCTTAGAGACTGAAGCTTTCTTT
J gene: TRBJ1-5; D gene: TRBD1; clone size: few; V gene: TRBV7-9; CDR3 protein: CASSGVDRGEQPQHF; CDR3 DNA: TGTGCCAGCAGCGGAGTGGACAGGGGAGAACAGCCCCAGCATTTT
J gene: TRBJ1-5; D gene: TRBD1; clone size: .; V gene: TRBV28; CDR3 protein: CASSQTGGEQPQHF; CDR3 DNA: TGTGCCAGCAGCCAGACAGGGGGAGAGCAGCCCCAGCATTTT
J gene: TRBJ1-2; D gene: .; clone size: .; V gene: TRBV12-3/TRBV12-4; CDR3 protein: CASSSGPLYTF; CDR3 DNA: TGTGCCAGCAGTTCGGGCCCTCTCTACACCTTC
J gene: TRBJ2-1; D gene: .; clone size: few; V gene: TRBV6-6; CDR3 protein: CASSNPGPTNEQFF; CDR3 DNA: TGTGCCAGCAGCAACCCGGGACCCACCAATGAGCAGTTCTTC
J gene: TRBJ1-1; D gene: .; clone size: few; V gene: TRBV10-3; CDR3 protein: CAISESLGVVTEAFF; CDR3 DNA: TGTGCCATCAGTGAGTCCTTGGGGGTAGTCACTGAAGCTTTCTTT
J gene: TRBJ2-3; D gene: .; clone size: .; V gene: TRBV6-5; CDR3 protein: CASSYSVALGTDTQYF; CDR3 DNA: TGTGCCAGCAGTTACTCCGTCGCACTGGGCACAGATACGCAGTATTTT
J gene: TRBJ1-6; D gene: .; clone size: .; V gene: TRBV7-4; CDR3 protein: CASSLGFRGDDSPLHF; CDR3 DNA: TGTGCCAGCAGCTTAGGTTTTCGTGGTGACGATTCACCCCTCCACTTT
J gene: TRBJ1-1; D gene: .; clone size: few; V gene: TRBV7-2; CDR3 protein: CASSFHVMNTEAFF; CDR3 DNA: TGTGCCAGCAGCTTTCACGTCATGAACACTGAAGCTTTCTTT
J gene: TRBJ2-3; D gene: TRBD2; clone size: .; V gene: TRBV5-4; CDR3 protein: CASSPILGTSGSSVTDTQYF; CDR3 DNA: TGTGCCAGCAGCCCGATCCTTGGGACTAGCGGGAGCTCAGTCACAGATACGCAGTATTTT
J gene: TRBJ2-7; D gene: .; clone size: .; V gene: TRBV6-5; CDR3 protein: CASSSPGVSPYEQYF; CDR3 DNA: TGTGCCAGCAGTTCGCCGGGAGTCTCCCCCTACGAGCAGTACTTC
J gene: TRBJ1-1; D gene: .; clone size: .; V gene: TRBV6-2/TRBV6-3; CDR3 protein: CASIQYLEAFF; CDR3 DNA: TGTGCCAGCATTCAGTACTTGGAAGCTTTCTTT
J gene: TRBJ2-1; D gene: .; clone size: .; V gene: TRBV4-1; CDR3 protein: CASSQDSGLAYNEQFF; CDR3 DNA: TGCGCCAGCAGCCAAGATTCCGGCCTGGCCTACAATGAGCAGTTCTTC
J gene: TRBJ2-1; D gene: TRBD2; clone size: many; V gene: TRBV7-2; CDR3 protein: CASSLSGLAGDRKSYNEQFF; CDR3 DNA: TGTGCCAGCAGCTTATCAGGACTAGCGGGAGATAGGAAGTCCTACAATGAGCAGTTCTTC
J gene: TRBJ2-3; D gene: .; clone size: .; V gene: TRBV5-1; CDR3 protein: CASSLVQVDTQYF; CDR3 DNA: TGCGCCAGCAGCTTGGTGCAGGTAGATACGCAGTATTTT
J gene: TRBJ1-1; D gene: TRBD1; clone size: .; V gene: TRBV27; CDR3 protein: CASSLKGAPNTEAFF; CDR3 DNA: TGTGCCAGCAGTTTAAAGGGGGCGCCGAACACTGAAGCTTTCTTT
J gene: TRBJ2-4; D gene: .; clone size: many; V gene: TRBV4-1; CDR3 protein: CASSHLLTENIQYF; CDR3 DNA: TGCGCCAGCAGCCACTTACTAACGGAAAACATTCAGTACTTC
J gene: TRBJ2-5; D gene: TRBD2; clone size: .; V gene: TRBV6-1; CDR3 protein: CASSATSGAQETQYF; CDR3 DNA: TGTGCCAGCAGTGCGACTAGCGGGGCTCAAGAGACCCAGTACTTC
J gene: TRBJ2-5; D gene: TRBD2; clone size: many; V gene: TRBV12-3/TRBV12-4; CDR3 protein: CASSFSLADIQETQYF; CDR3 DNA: TGTGCCAGCAGTTTTAGCCTAGCGGATATACAAGAGACCCAGTACTTC
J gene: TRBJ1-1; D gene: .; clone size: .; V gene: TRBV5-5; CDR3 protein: CASSLDPGYTEAFF; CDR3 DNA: TGTGCCAGCAGCTTGGATCCGGGGTACACTGAAGCTTTCTTT
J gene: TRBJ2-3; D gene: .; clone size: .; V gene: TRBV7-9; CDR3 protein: CAIPKVKGSVTDTQYF; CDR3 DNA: TGTGCCATCCCCAAGGTCAAGGGGTCGGTCACAGATACGCAGTATTTT
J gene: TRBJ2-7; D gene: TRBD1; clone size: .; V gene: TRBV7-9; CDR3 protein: CASSPRGQGEAYF; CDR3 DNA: TGTGCCAGCAGCCCCCGGGGACAGGGAGAGGCGTACTTC
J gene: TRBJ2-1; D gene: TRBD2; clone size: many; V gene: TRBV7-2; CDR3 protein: CASSPSGTSGTDEQFF; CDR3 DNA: TGTGCCAGCAGCCCTTCCGGGACTAGCGGGACAGATGAGCAGTTCTTC
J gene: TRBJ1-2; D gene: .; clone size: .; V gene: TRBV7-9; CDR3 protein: CASSLARVGYTF; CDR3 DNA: TGTGCCAGCAGCTTAGCGAGGGTTGGCTACACCTTC
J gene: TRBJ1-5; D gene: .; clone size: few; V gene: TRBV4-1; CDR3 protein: CASSPGQLTGQPQHF; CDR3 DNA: TGCGCCAGCAGCCCAGGACAGTTAACGGGGCAGCCCCAGCATTTT